One and the same sample provided the 11 T cell receptor beta chains below, sequenced in a study of shared clonotypes between healthy human individuals. Repertoires were generated with immunoSEQ multiplex PCR, while TCRdb's copy carries only in-frame clones and drops some. The table has roughly 2,500,000 clones, approximately 93% seen once. The sequenced material came from naive CD4+ T cells from PBMCs. The subset denotes: CD45RA+ positively selected. The receptors originated from a young man in good health. Some clones in this sample may be carry-over from other donors' samples.

This chain joins TRBV5-4 and TRBJ2-1; D may be TRBD2 (6 bases). The V and J ends lost 2 bases and 10 bases respectively, with 13 bases between them. Germline V lookup: CDR1 SGHNT, CDR2 YYREEE (reference sequence). The CDR3 is made up of 13 amino acids. The CDR3 loop is CASSLGGGEEQFF. In nucleotides, the CDR3 is TGTGCCAGCAGCTTAGGAGGAGGGGAGGAGCAGTTCTTC.

The chain uses TRBV25-1 and TRBJ2-7; TRBD1 agrees at 7 bases. This CDR3 spans 16 amino acids. The junction had 11 bases not matched to a gene; V was cut back by 1 base and J by 5 bases. Germline loops: CDR1 MGHDK, CDR2 SYGVNS. CDR3 sequence: CASSEFGGQKGNEQYF. CDR3 coding DNA: TGTGCCAGCAGTGAATTTGGGGGACAGAAAGGAAACGAGCAGTACTTC.

Of note for this clone: A junction end diverges from the germline sequence, so it may reflect a read error. The chain recombines TRBV19 with TRBJ1-4; D not certain. CDR3 size: 15 residues. Germline V CDR1 and CDR2: LNHDA, SQIVND (reference sequence). This CDR3 reads CASSPLRRDNQKLFF. As DNA, the CDR3 is TGTGCCAGTAGCCCTCTACGACGGGATAATCAAAAACTGTTTTTT.

The chain recombines TRBV7-3 with TRBJ2-3; no firm D call. CDR1 SGHTA and CDR2 FQGTGA come from the germline V gene. The length of the CDR3 is 16 residues. Between the trimmed V and J ends, which lost 2 bases and 2 bases, there was a span of 14 bases. The CDR3 here is CASSLESWFNTDTQYF. In nucleotides, the CDR3 is TGTGCCAGCAGCTTAGAATCTTGGTTCAACACAGATACGCAGTATTTT. The full variable domain, its missing parts supplied by reference TRBV7-3 and TRBJ2-3, is GAGVSQTPSNKVTEKGKYVELRCDPISGHTALYWYRQSLGQGPEFLIYFQGTGAADDSGLPNDRFFAVRPEGSVSTLKIQRTERGDSAVYLCASSLESWFNTDTQYFGPGTRLTVL.

On this clone: Other DNA sequences of this sample code for an identical CDR3. The V and J genes are TRBV4-1 and TRBJ1-2; D uncertain. CDR3 length equals 13 residues. Trimming stripped 1 base from V and 4 bases from J, with 7 bases between. CDR1 and CDR2 (germline): MGHRA, YSYEKL. The CDR3 region is CASSQGGSYGYTF. The CDR3 DNA is TGCGCCAGCAGCCAAGGGGGTTCCTATGGCTACACCTTC.

This clone has just one count. The rearrangement uses TRBV7-9 and TRBJ2-2; 7 bases fit TRBD2. This CDR3 has 18 residues. Germline CDR1 reads SEHNR; CDR2 reads FQNEAQ (reference sequence). With 4 bases clipped from V and 7 bases from J, the junction kept 18 bases outside the gene matches. The CDR3 DNA follows: TGTGCCAGCAGCTCAATCGTAGCTAGCGGCTATCCCATCGGGGAGCTGTTTTTT. This gives the protein CASSSIVASGYPIGELFF.

This chain connects TRBV19 to TRBJ1-1, with a weak D call TRBD1 (6 bases). The CDR3 covers 15 residues. Germline V gene data show CDR1 as LNHDA and CDR2 as SQIVND (reference sequence). Trimming removed 6 bases from V and 0 bases from J, with 14 bases in between. CDR3 region: CASSPQDRLNTEAFF. The CDR3 DNA is TGTGCCAGTAGCCCGCAGGACAGATTGAACACTGAAGCTTTCTTT.

The chain combines TRBV5-1 with TRBJ2-7; tentatively, D is TRBD2 (6 bases). V was pared by 4 bases and J by 7 bases, with 21 bases between. This CDR3 spans 15 amino acids. CDR1 is SGHRS and CDR2 is YFSETQ in the germline V gene. CDR3: CASSEDAAGLGEQYF. Here the CDR3 DNA reads TGCGCCAGCAGCGAAGACGCAGCGGGCCTTGGAGAGCAGTACTTC. The variable domain in full, completed from reference TRBV5-1 and TRBJ2-7, reads KAGVTQTPRYLIKTRGQQVTLSCSPISGHRSVSWYQQTPGQGLQFLFEYFSETQRNKGNFPGRFSGRQFSNSRSEMNVSTLELGDSALYLCASSEDAAGLGEQYFGPGTRLTVT.

This chain links TRBV29-1 with TRBJ2-5, with D perhaps being TRBD1 or TRBD2 (6 bases each). Per the germline V gene, CDR1 is SQVTM and CDR2 is ANQGSEA. The V end lost 6 bases, the J end lost 1 base, and 15 bases lay between the germline ends. The CDR3 extends over 14 amino acids. The CDR3 DNA reads as TGCAGCGTCCTGGGGGGCCCTAGCCAAGAGACCCAGTACTTC. It codes for CSVLGGPSQETQYF. Complete variable domain (other parts from reference TRBV29-1 and TRBJ2-5): SAVISQKPSRDICQRGTSLTIQCQVDSQVTMMFWYRQQPGQSLTLIATANQGSEATYESGFVIDKFPISRPNLTFSTLTVSNMSPEDSSIYLCSVLGGPSQETQYFGPGTRLLVL.

The chain couples TRBV7-9 to TRBJ2-3; 7 bases map to TRBD2. The ends lost 3 bases at V and 2 bases at J; junction bases unmatched: 11. In germline, CDR1 is SEHNR, CDR2 FQNEAQ (reference sequence). CDR3 size: 17 residues. CDR3 coding DNA: TGTGCCAGCAGCTTTTCTAGGGTCGGGGACTACACAGATACGCAGTATTTT. This sequence encodes CASSFSRVGDYTDTQYF.

The chain couples TRBV5-1 to TRBJ1-5; D is perhaps TRBD1 (6 bases). V dropped 9 bases and J dropped 4 bases, with 14 bases sitting between them. CDR3 length: 13 amino acids. CDR1 and CDR2 from the germline V gene are SGHRS and YFSETQ. CDR3: CAIQGQTNQPQHF. For the CDR3, the DNA is TGCGCCATCCAAGGACAGACTAATCAGCCCCAGCATTTT.